This T cell receptor (beta chain) was captured by sequencing in a study of OX40 agonist ivuxolimab in advanced cancers. Background on the study: Aged roughly 23 to 80 with a mean of approximately 57 years, they were under 85% male. Partial responses were recorded for three patients, including one with hepatocellular carcinoma and two with cutaneous melanoma. Findings of the study overall: Researchers report that CD8+ T cells had, on average, more expanded clones than CD4+.

The repertoire was sequenced with immunoSEQ multiplex PCR; TCRdb's copy has only in-frame clones and lacks some. The repertoire holds more than 60,000 clones, with approximately 78% as singletons. Researchers took blood at baseline, on cycle 4 day 1, and on cycle 7 day 1. Notes on this clone: The antigen is not known.

Germline values: CDR1 SGHNT, CDR2 YENEEA. The CDR3 sequence is 14 residues long. V dropped 4 bases and J dropped 5 bases, with 14 bases sitting between them. The material sequenced was CD4+ or CD8+ T cells sorted from blood, taken in a trial of the OX40 agonist ivuxolimab. The clonotype comes from an adult with an advanced solid tumor such as melanoma, head and neck, liver or kidney cancer. This sequence joins TRBV11-3 and TRBJ1-1; TRBD1 might be the D (6 bases). In DNA, the CDR3 is TGTGCCAGCAGCTCAGGGGTAGGTAGGACTGAAGCTTTCTTT. This translates into CASSSGVGRTEAFF.